The clone carrying this T cell receptor beta chain came up many times. The antigen is not known. Patients with other autoimmune diseases, uncontrolled infections, pregnancy or lactation were excluded. The germline V gene encodes CDR1 LNHNV and CDR2 YYDKDF (reference sequence). This CDR3 is 15 amino acids long. The V gene end was trimmed by 0 bases and the J gene end by 7 bases; junction bases not matched to a gene: 7. The sample belongs to a study of Graves' ophthalmopathy and Graves' hyperthyroidism. Study conclusions and caveats: This model predicted ophthalmopathy progression (sensitivity 70% to 71%, specificity 72% to 80%).

Amplified material comprised TCR beta CDR3 regions derived from RNA transcripts. Second-round multiplex PCR followed a first-round RT-PCR using HTBI primers. TCRdb passed the multiplex PCR reads through MiXCR, listing each CDR3 protein once. The data show 300,000 to 350,000 distinct CDR3 sequences, 17% seen once. Sample: peripheral blood. V gene TRBV15 combines with J gene TRBJ2-5; 8 nucleotides match TRBD2. The sequence was collected from an adult man with Graves' ophthalmopathy. CDR3 sequence (DNA): TGTGCCACCAGCAGAGATCGGACTAGCCGAGGGACCCAGTACTTC. It translates to CATSRDRTSRGTQYF.